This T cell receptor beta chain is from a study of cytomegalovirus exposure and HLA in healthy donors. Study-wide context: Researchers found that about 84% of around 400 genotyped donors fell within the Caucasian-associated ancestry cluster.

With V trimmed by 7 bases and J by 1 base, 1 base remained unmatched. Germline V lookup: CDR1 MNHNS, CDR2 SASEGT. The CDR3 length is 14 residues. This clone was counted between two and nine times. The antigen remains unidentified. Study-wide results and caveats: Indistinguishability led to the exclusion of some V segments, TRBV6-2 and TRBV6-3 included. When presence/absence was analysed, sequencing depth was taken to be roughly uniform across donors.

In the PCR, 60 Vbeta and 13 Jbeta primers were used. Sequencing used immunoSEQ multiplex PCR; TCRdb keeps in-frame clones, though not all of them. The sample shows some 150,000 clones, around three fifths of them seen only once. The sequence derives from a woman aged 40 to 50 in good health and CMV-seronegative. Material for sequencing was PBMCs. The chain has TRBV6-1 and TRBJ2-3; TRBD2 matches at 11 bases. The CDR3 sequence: CASTGLAGTDTQYF. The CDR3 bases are TGTGCCAGCACGGGACTAGCGGGCACAGATACGCAGTATTTT.